This is a list of T cell receptor beta chains from one sample in a study of shared clonotypes between healthy human individuals. Clones were read by immunoSEQ multiplex PCR, and TCRdb kept only the in-frame ones, dropping some. This sample has roughly 1.5 million clones, with roughly 98% found just once. Material: naive CD4+ T cells sorted from blood. The receptors derive from a man aged 25 to 45 in good health. CDR3s include the opening cysteine and the closing phenylalanine or tryptophan. A D gene is named only where the DNA matches it firmly. Not every row has a clone size; where given, it reads once, few, many or a size class.

size: once
D: TRBD1
V: TRBV30
length: 15
J: TRBJ2-2
CDR3: CAWSAGTGNTGELFF
DNA: TGTGCCTGGAGTGCCGGGACAGGGAACACCGGGGAGCTGTTTTTT

size: NA
D: NA
V: TRBV5-1
length: 15
J: TRBJ2-5
CDR3: CASSLDVGGQETQYF
DNA: TGCGCCAGCAGCTTGGATGTCGGCGGGCAAGAGACCCAGTACTTC

size: NA
D: NA
V: TRBV19
length: 13
J: TRBJ2-7
CDR3: CASSISGAYEQYF
DNA: TGTGCCAGTAGTATCTCGGGAGCCTACGAGCAGTACTTC

size: NA
D: TRBD1
V: TRBV28
length: 14
J: TRBJ1-2
CDR3: CASRSGTANYGYTF
DNA: TGTGCCAGCAGGTCCGGGACAGCTAACTATGGCTACACCTTC

size: NA
D: TRBD1
V: TRBV28
length: 15
J: TRBJ1-4
CDR3: CASSLPTGWGEKLFF
DNA: TGTGCCAGCAGTTTACCGACAGGGTGGGGTGAAAAACTGTTTTTT

size: NA
D: NA
V: TRBV19
length: 14
J: TRBJ2-7
CDR3: CASSPVAGTYEQYF
DNA: TGTGCCAGTAGCCCCGTGGCCGGTACCTACGAGCAGTACTTC

size: NA
D: TRBD1
V: TRBV5-1
length: 13
J: TRBJ1-3
CDR3: CASSLDRGNTIYF
DNA: TGCGCCAGCAGCCTGGACAGGGGAAACACCATATATTTT

size: once
D: NA
V: TRBV7-9
length: 12
J: TRBJ2-1
CDR3: CASSFAFNEQFF
DNA: TGTGCCAGCAGCTTTGCATTCAATGAGCAGTTCTTC

size: NA
D: NA
V: TRBV7-9
length: 15
J: TRBJ2-1
CDR3: CASSLGQFSYNEQFF
DNA: TGTGCCAGCAGCTTAGGACAGTTCTCCTACAATGAGCAGTTCTTC

size: NA
D: NA
V: TRBV9
length: 14
J: TRBJ2-7
CDR3: CASSVGTGTYEQYF
DNA: TGTGCCAGCAGCGTAGGTACAGGGACCTACGAGCAGTACTTC

size: NA
D: NA
V: TRBV5-6
length: 15
J: TRBJ2-7
CDR3: CASSLALRETYEQYF
DNA: TGTGCCAGCAGCTTGGCCTTGCGGGAAACCTACGAGCAGTACTTC

size: NA
D: TRBD2
V: TRBV5-1
length: 15
J: TRBJ2-7
CDR3: CASSSGLAGVGEQYF
DNA: TGCGCCAGCAGCTCAGGACTAGCGGGAGTCGGCGAGCAGTACTTC

size: NA
D: NA
V: TRBV5-1
length: 14
J: TRBJ1-1
CDR3: CASSFTRGNTEAFF
DNA: TGCGCCAGCAGCTTTACCAGGGGGAACACTGAAGCTTTCTTT

size: once
D: NA
V: TRBV19
length: 12
J: TRBJ1-1
CDR3: CASRTVNTEAFF
DNA: TGTGCCAGTAGAACCGTCAACACTGAAGCTTTCTTT

size: once
D: NA
V: TRBV15
length: 16
J: TRBJ1-5
CDR3: CATSASRGVLDQPQHF
DNA: TGTGCCACCAGCGCCTCGAGGGGGGTTCTGGATCAGCCCCAGCATTTT

size: NA
D: TRBD1
V: TRBV7-2
length: 17
J: TRBJ2-1
CDR3: CASSPKPGQGVGNEQFF
DNA: TGTGCCAGCAGCCCAAAACCGGGACAGGGGGTGGGTAATGAGCAGTTCTTC

size: NA
D: NA
V: TRBV5-1
length: 14
J: TRBJ2-1
CDR3: CASSFRDIVGEQFF
DNA: TGCGCCAGCAGCTTTCGAGACATTGTTGGTGAGCAGTTCTTC

size: NA
D: NA
V: TRBV7-2
length: 15
J: TRBJ2-5
CDR3: CASSPFPEIQETQYF
DNA: TGTGCCAGCAGCCCCTTCCCGGAAATACAAGAGACCCAGTACTTC

size: NA
D: NA
V: TRBV27
length: 13
J: TRBJ1-4
CDR3: CASSLLKDEKLFF
DNA: TGTGCCAGCAGTTTATTGAAGGATGAAAAACTGTTTTTT

size: NA
D: NA
V: TRBV28
length: 14
J: TRBJ1-4
CDR3: CASTPGSAWEKLFF
DNA: TGTGCCAGCACACCAGGGAGTGCTTGGGAAAAACTGTTTTTT

size: NA
D: TRBD1
V: TRBV2
length: 13
J: TRBJ1-1
CDR3: CASKGTGDTEAFF
DNA: TGTGCCAGCAAGGGGACAGGGGACACTGAAGCTTTCTTT

size: NA
D: TRBD2
V: TRBV7-6
length: 15
J: TRBJ2-7
CDR3: CASSFSPSGNGEQYF
DNA: TGTGCCAGCAGCTTTTCGCCTAGCGGGAATGGGGAGCAGTACTTC

size: NA
D: NA
V: TRBV2
length: 13
J: TRBJ2-3
CDR3: CASSEGWTDTQYF
DNA: TGTGCCAGCAGTGAAGGTTGGACAGATACGCAGTATTTT

size: NA
D: TRBD1
V: TRBV5-1
length: 16
J: TRBJ2-7
CDR3: CASSTPGTGISYEQYF
DNA: TGCGCCAGCAGCACACCAGGGACAGGTATCTCCTACGAGCAGTACTTC

size: once
D: TRBD1
V: TRBV28
length: 15
J: TRBJ2-3
CDR3: CASSVMTGGTDTQYF
DNA: TGTGCCAGCAGTGTCATGACAGGGGGGACAGATACGCAGTATTTT

size: NA
D: NA
V: TRBV6-1
length: 14
J: TRBJ1-4
CDR3: CASSEVSRSEKLFF
DNA: TGTGCCAGCAGTGAAGTTAGTAGGAGCGAAAAACTGTTTTTT

size: NA
D: NA
V: TRBV7-2
length: 16
J: TRBJ2-3
CDR3: CASSPIDWEVPDTQYF
DNA: TGTGCCAGCAGCCCAATAGACTGGGAGGTCCCAGATACGCAGTATTTT